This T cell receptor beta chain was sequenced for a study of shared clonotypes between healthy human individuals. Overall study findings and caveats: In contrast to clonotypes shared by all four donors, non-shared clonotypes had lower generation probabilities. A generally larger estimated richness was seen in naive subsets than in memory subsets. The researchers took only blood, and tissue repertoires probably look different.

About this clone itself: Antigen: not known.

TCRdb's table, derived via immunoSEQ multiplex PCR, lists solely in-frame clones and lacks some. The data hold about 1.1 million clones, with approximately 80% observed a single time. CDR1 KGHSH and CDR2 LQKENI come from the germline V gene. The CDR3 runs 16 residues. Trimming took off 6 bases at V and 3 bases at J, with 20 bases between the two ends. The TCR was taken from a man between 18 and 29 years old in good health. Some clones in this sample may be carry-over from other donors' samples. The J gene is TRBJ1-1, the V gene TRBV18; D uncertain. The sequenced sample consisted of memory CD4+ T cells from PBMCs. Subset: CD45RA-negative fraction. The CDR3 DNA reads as TGTGCCAGCTCCTCGGGGTTGGGCCAAGGAGACACTGAAGCTTTCTTT. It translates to CASSSGLGQGDTEAFF.